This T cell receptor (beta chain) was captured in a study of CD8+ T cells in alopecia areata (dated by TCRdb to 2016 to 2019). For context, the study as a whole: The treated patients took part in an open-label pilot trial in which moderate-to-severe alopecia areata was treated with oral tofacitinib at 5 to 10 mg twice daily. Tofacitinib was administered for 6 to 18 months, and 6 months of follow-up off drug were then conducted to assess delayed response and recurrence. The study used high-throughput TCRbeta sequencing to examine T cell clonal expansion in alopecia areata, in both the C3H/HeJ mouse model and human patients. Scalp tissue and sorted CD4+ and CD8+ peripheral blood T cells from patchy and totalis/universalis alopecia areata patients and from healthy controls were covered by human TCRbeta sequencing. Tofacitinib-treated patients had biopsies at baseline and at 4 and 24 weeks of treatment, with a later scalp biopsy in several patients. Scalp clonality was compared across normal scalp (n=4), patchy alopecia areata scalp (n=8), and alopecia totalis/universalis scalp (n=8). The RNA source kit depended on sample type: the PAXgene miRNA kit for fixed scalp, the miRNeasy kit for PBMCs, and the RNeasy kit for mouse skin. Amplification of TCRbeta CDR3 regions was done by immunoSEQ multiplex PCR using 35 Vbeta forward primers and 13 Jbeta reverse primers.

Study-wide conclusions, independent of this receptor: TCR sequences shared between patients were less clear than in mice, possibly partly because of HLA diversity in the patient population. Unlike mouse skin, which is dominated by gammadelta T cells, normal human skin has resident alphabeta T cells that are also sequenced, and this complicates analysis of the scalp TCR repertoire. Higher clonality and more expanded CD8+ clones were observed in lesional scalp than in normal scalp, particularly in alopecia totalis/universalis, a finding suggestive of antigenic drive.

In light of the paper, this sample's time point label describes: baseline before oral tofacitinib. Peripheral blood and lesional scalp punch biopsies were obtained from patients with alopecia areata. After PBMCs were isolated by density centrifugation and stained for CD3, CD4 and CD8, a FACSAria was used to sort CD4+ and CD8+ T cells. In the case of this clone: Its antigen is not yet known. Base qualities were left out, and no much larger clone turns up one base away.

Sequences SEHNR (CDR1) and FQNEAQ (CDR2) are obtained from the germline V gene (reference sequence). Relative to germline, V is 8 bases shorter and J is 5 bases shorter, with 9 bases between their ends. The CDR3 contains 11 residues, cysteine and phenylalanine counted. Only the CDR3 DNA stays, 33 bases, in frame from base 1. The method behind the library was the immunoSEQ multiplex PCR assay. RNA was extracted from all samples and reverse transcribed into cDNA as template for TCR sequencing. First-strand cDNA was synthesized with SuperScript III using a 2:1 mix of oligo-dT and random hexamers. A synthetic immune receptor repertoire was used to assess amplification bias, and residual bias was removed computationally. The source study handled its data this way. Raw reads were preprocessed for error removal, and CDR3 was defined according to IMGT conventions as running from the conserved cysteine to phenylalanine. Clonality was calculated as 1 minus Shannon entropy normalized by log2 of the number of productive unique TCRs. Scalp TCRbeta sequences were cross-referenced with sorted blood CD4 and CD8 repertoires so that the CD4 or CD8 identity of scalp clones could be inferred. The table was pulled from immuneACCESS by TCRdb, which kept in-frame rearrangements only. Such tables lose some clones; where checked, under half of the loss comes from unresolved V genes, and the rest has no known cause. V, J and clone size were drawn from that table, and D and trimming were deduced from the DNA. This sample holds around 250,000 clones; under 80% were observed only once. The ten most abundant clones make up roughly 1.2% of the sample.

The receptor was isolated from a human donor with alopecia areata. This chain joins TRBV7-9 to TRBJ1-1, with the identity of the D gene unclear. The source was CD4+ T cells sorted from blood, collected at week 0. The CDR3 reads CASEDETEAFF. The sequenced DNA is TGTGCCAGCGAGGATGAGACTGAAGCTTTCTTT.